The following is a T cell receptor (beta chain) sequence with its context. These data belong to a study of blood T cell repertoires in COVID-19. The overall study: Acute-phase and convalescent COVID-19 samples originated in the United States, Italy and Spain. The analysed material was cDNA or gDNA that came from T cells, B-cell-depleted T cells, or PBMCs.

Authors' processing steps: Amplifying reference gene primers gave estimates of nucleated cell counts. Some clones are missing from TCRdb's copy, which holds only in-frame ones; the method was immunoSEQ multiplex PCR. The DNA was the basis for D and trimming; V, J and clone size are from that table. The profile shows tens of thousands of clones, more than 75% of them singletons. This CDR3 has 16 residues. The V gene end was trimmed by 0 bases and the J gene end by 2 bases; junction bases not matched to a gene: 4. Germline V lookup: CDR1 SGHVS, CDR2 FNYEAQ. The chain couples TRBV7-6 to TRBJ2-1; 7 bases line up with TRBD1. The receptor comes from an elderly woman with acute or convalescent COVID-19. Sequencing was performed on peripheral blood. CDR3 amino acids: CASSLADRSTYNEQFF. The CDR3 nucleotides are TGTGCCAGCAGCTTAGCGGACAGGAGTACCTACAATGAGCAGTTCTTC.